This entry features one TCR beta chain sequence. This sample is part of a study of blood T cell repertoires in COVID-19. Study details: Acute and convalescent COVID-19 samples came from the United States, Italy and Spain. Sources were T cells, B-cell-depleted T cells, or PBMCs; the material itself was cDNA or gDNA.

In the study's own analysis: Amplified reference gene primers provided the basis for estimating nucleated cell counts. This table comes from immunoSEQ multiplex PCR, and its TCRdb copy is limited to in-frame clones, with some not included. V and J calls plus clone size are reproduced from that table; the DNA served to infer D and trimming. Of around 500,000 clones listed, 70% to 90% were seen once; the top ten hold 3% to 4%. Germline CDR1 reads SGHTA; CDR2 reads FQGTGA. The CDR3 is 16 amino acids. Deletions cut 5 bases from V and 3 bases from J, with 16 bases between. The sample was peripheral blood. The clonotype was recovered from a human donor in a cohort sampled during active COVID-19. The chain carries TRBV7-3 and TRBJ2-2; D possibly corresponds to TRBD2 (7 bases). The DNA of the CDR3 is TGTGCCAGCAGCCCTCTAGGGGGGGCGGACACCGGGGAGCTGTTTTTT. Encoded protein: CASSPLGGADTGELFF.